This T cell receptor beta chain emerged from a study of cytomegalovirus exposure and HLA in healthy donors. CDR3 length equals 14 residues. Trimming removed 5 bases from V and 4 bases from J; junction bases left unmatched: 6. CDR1 is MNHNS and CDR2 is SASEGT in the germline V gene. Sequenced by immunoSEQ multiplex PCR; TCRdb stores in-frame clones only, minus some. The data show about 160,000 clones, approximately 86% seen once. This sequence joins TRBV6-1 and TRBJ1-2, with 8 nucleotides matching TRBD1. This sequence was found in a woman aged 18-29 years in good health and CMV-seronegative. Sample: PBMCs. CDR3 loop: CASSPRDRTYGYTF. The DNA of the CDR3 is TGTGCCAGCAGTCCCCGGGACAGGACCTATGGCTACACCTTC.